Sequencing of this T cell receptor (beta chain) was carried out in a study of shared clonotypes between healthy human individuals. Germline V gives CDR1 SGHRS, CDR2 YFSETQ. The V gene end was trimmed by 3 bases and the J gene end by 3 bases; junction bases not matched to a gene: 7. This CDR3 spans 17 amino acids. Only in-frame clones appear in the TCRdb table, and some are missing; sequencing was by immunoSEQ multiplex PCR. The profile shows around 2.5 million clones, 90% to 95% of them singletons. Healthy adults negative for HIV, lacking recent acute infections or vaccinations, served as donors. Nashville, Tennessee was home to all donors, who were Caucasian adults.

The sample taken for sequencing was naive CD4+ T cells from PBMCs. Specified subset: CD45RA+ positively selected. The rearrangement uses TRBV5-1 and TRBJ2-5; 14 bases map to TRBD2. The sequence came from a man aged 18-30 years in good health. Some clones in this sample may be carry-over from other donors' samples. CDR3 sequence reads: CASSSPGLAGEKETQYF. Written as DNA, the CDR3 is TGCGCCAGCAGCTCGCCGGGACTAGCGGGAGAGAAAGAGACCCAGTACTTC.